Below, 7 T cell receptor beta chains from the same sample are listed, as sequenced in a study of T cells in Graves' hyperthyroidism and ophthalmopathy. Amplification of TCR beta CDR3 regions used RNA as the template. HTBI primers were employed in a first-round RT-PCR of the TCR CDR3. TCRdb ran MiXCR on the multiplex PCR reads and lists one entry per CDR3 protein. The profile covers just under 750,000 distinct CDR3 sequences, with 35% appearing a single time and about a third taken by the ten largest. Sequencing input: blood. All receptors derive from a woman between 40 and 50 years old with Graves' hyperthyroidism.

The chain recombines TRBV5-3 with TRBJ1-1; 8 bases fit TRBD1. TRBV5-3 is given ORF status, its function remaining uncertain. This CDR3 spans 16 amino acids. V lost 8 bases to trimming and J lost 7 bases; unmatched junction nucleotides: 19. DNA for the CDR3: TGTGCCAGCAACAGGGCCCCGACAGGGGCGACACATGAAGCTTTCTTT. Translation: CASNRAPTGATHEAFF.

This clonotype occurred a few times. V gene TRBV28 combines with J gene TRBJ2-7; TRBD2 is a possible D gene (6 bases). Germline V CDR1 and CDR2: MDHEN, SYDVKM. Trimming removed 4 bases at V and 1 base at J, with 14 bases between. This CDR3 spans 15 amino acids. The CDR3: CASSSFWSGSYEQYF. Here the CDR3 DNA reads TGTGCCAGCAGTTCGTTTTGGAGCGGGTCCTACGAGCAGTACTTC.

This clonotype was counted a few times. The chain employs TRBV19 and TRBJ2-2; maybe TRBD1 (6 bases). Germline V CDR1 and CDR2: LNHDA, SQIVND (reference sequence). Trimming removed 9 bases at V and 3 bases at J, with 11 bases between. The length of the CDR3 is 13 residues. This CDR3 reads CASEDRYTGELFF. In nucleotides, the CDR3 is TGTGCCAGCGAGGACAGATACACCGGGGAGCTGTTTTTT.

This clonotype was counted only a few times. The CDR3 here is CASSTNSGGGAQYF. CDR3 sequence (DNA): TGTGCCAGCAGTACCAATAGCGGGGGGGGGGCCCAGTACTTC. The J gene is TRBJ2-5, the V gene TRBV27, with TRBD2 identical over 11 bases. The CDR3 covers 14 residues. V shed 5 bases and J 9 bases; nucleotides not matched to a gene: 8. Germline values: CDR1 MNHEY, CDR2 SMNVEV (reference sequence).

This chain joins TRBV29-1 and TRBJ2-7; TRBD1 agrees at 10 bases. The germline CDR1 and CDR2 sequences are SQVTM and ANQGSEA. This CDR3 region has 13 residues. V shed 3 bases, J shed 4 bases, and the junction held 3 bases outside the gene matches. CDR3: CSVDDRGRYEQYF. The CDR3 bases are TGCAGCGTTGACGACAGGGGGCGGTACGAGCAGTACTTC.

In DNA form, the CDR3 reads TGCAGCGTTGACGACGGGGGCGCCTACGAGCAGTACTTC. It codes for CSVDDGGAYEQYF. J is TRBJ2-7 and V is TRBV29-1; D tentatively fits TRBD1 or TRBD2 (6 bases each). Trimming pared 3 bases from V and 2 bases from J, leaving 11 bases between. CDR3 length equals 13 residues. The germline V gene encodes CDR1 SQVTM and CDR2 ANQGSEA.

Details on this clonotype: The junction shows a germline mismatch at one end, possibly a read error. The V call is TRBV5-4, the J call TRBJ1-1; tentative D call: TRBD1 (5 bases). The CDR3 extends over 16 amino acids. Germline loops: CDR1 SGHNT, CDR2 YYREEE (reference sequence). The CDR3 DNA reads TGCGCCAGCAGCCAAGCATGGCGGGGCGCGACCACTGAAGCTTTCTTT. Its translation: CASSQAWRGATTEAFF.